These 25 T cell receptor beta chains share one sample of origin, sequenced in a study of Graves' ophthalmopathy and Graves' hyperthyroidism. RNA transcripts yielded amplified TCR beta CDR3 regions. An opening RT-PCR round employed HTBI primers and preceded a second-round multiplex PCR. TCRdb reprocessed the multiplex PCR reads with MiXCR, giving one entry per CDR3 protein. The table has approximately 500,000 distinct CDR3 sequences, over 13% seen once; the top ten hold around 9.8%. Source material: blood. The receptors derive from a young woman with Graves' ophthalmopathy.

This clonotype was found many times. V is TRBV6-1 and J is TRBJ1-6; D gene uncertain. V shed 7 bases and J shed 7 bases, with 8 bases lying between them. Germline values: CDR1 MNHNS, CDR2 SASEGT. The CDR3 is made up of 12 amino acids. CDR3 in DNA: TGTGCCAGCACCCCCTCGAATTCACCCCTCCACTTT. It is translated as CASTPSNSPLHF.

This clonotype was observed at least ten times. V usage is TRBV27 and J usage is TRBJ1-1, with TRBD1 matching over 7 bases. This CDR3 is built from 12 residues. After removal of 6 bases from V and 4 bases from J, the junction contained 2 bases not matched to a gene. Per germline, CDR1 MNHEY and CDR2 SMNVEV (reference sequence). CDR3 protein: CASRQGFTEAFF. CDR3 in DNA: TGTGCCAGCAGACAGGGGTTCACTGAAGCTTTCTTT.

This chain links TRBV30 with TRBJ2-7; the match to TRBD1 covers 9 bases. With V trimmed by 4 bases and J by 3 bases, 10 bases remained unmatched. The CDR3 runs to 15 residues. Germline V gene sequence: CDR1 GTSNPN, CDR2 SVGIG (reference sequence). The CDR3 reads CAWNFPGQGYYEQYF. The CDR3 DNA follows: TGTGCCTGGAACTTCCCGGGACAGGGTTACTACGAGCAGTACTTC.

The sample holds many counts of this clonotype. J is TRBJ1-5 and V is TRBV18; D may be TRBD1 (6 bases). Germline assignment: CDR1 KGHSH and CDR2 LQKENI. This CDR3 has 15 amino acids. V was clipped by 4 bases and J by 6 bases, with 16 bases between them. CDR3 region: CASSLGGHHGQPQHF. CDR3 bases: TGTGCCAGCTCACTAGGGGGGCATCATGGTCAGCCCCAGCATTTT.

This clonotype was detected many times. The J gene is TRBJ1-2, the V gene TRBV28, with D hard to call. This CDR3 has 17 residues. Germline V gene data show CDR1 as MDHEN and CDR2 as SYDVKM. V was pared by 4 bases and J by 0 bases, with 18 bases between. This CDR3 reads CASSSEPGTSANYGYTF. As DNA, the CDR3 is TGTGCCAGCAGTTCGGAACCGGGAACCTCAGCTAACTATGGCTACACCTTC.

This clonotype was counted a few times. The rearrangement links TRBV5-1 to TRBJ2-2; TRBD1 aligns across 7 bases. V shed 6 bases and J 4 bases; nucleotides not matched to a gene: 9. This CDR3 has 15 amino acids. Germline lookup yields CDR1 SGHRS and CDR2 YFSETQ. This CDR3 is CASNPQTGVTGELFF. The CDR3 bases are TGCGCCAGCAACCCCCAAACAGGGGTCACCGGGGAGCTGTTTTTT.

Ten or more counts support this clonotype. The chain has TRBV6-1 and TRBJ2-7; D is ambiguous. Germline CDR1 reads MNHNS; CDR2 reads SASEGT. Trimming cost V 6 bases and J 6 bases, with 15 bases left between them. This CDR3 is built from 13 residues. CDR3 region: CASRNKEASEQYF. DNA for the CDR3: TGTGCCAGCAGAAATAAGGAAGCTTCCGAGCAGTACTTC.

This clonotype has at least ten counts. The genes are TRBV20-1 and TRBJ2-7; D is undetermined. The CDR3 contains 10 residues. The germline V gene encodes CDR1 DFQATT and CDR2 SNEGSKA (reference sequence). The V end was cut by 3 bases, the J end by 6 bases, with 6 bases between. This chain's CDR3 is CSARMVEQYF. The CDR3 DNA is TGCAGTGCTAGGATGGTCGAGCAGTACTTC.

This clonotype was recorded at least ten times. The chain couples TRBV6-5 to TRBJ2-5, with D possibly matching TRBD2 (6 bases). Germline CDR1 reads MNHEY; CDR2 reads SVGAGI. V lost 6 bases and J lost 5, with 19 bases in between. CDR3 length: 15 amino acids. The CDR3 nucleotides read TGTGCCAGCAGCCCCGGGGCTAGCGATGTGGAGACCCAGTACTTC. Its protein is CASSPGASDVETQYF.

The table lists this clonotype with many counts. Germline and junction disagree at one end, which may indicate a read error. The CDR3 region has the DNA TGTGCCAGCAGCTTAGGGAGTCAGCCCCAGCATTTT. This encodes CASSLGSQPQHF. The rearrangement joins TRBV12-3 or TRBV12-4 to TRBJ1-5, with D hard to call. This CDR3 is built from 12 residues.

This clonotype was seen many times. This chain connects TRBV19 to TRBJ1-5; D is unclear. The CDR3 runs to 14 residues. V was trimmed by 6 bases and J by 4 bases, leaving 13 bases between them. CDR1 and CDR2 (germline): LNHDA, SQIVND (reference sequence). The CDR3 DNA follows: TGTGCCAGTAGACCCCGTATCCTGAATCAGCCCCAGCATTTT. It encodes CASRPRILNQPQHF. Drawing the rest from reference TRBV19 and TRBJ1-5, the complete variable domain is DGGITQSPKYLFRKEGQNVTLSCEQNLNHDAMYWYRQDPGQGLRLIYYSQIVNDFQKGDIAEGYSVSREKKESFPLTVTSAQKNPTAFYLCASRPRILNQPQHFGDGTRLSIL.

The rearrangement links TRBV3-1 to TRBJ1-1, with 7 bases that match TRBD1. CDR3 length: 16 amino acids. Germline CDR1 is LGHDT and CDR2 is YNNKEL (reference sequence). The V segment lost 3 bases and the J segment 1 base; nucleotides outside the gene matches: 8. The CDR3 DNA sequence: TGTGCCAGCAGCCACTCCTACAGGGGACAGAACACTGAAGCTTTCTTT. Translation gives CASSHSYRGQNTEAFF.

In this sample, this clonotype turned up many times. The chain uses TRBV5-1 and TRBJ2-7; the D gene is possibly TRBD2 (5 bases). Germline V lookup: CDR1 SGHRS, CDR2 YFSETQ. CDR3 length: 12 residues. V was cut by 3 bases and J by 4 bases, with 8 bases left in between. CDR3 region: CASSSDWYEQYF. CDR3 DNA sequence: TGCGCCAGCAGCTCGGACTGGTACGAGCAGTACTTC.

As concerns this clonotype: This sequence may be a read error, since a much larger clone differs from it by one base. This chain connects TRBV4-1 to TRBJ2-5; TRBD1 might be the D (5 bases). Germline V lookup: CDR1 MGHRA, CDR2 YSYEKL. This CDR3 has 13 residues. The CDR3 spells CASSPTAQESQYF. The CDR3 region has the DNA TGCGCCAGCAGCCCGACAGCACAAGAGTCCCAGTACTTC.

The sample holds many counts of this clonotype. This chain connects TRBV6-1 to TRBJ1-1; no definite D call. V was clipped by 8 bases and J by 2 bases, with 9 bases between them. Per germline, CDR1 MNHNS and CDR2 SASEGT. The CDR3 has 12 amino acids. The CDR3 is CASQSVNTEAFF. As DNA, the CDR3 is TGTGCCAGCCAAAGCGTTAACACTGAAGCTTTCTTT.

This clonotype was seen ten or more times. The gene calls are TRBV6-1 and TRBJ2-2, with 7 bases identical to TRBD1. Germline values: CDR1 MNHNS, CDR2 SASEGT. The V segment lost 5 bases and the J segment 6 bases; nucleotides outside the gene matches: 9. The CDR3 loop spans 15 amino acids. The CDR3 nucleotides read TGTGCCAGCAGTCAAACGACAGGGTTGGCCGGGGAGCTGTTTTTT. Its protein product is CASSQTTGLAGELFF.

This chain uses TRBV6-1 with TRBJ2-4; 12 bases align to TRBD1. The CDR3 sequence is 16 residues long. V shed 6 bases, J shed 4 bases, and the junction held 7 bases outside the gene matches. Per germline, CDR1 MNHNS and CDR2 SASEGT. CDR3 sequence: CASSSGQGAQKNIQYF. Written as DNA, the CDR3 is TGTGCCAGCAGCTCGGGACAGGGGGCGCAAAAAAACATTCAGTACTTC.

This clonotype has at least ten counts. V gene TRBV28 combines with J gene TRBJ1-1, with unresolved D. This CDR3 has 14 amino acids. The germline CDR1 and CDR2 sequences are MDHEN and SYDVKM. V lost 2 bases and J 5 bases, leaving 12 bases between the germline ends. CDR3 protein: CASSLIGAGTEAFF. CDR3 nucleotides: TGTGCCAGCAGTTTAATAGGCGCGGGGACTGAAGCTTTCTTT.

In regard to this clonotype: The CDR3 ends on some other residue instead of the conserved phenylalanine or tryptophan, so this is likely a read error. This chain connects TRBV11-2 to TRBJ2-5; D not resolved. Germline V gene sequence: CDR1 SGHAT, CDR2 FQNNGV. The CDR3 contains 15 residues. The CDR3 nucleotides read TGTGCCAGCAGCTTAGAATTTAGCAGGAAAGAGGCCCAGTACTAC. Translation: CASSLEFSRKEAQYY.

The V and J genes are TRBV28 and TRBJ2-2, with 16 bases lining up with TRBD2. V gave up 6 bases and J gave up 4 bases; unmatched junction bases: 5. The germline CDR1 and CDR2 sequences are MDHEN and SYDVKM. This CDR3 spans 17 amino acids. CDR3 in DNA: TGTGCCAGCAGGGGACTAGCGGGAGGGCCAAGCACCGGGGAGCTGTTTTTT. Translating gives CASRGLAGGPSTGELFF.

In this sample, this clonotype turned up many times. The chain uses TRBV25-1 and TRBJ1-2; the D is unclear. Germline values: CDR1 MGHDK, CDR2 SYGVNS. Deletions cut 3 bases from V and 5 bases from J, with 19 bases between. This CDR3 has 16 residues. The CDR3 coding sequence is TGTGCCAGCAGTGACCTTGATATGGCGGACGAATATGGCTACACCTTC. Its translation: CASSDLDMADEYGYTF.

CDR3 sequence: CASSLTQGAGQYF. CDR3 nucleotide sequence: TGTGCCAGCAGCCTCACCCAGGGGGCTGGGCAGTACTTC. This chain links TRBV3-1 with TRBJ2-7; TRBD1 matches at 8 bases. V lost 4 bases and J lost 9; bases outside the gene matches: 8. Germline CDR1 LGHDT, CDR2 YNNKEL (reference sequence). This CDR3 is 13 amino acids long.

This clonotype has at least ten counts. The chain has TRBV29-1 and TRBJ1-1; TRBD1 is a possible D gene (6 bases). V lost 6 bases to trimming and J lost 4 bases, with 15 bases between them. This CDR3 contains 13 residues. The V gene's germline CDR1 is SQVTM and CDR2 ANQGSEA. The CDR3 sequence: CSVQTGQFTEAFF. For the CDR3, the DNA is TGCAGCGTGCAAACAGGGCAGTTCACTGAAGCTTTCTTT. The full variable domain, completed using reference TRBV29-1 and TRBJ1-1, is SAVISQKPSRDICQRGTSLTIQCQVDSQVTMMFWYRQQPGQSLTLIATANQGSEATYESGFVIDKFPISRPNLTFSTLTVSNMSPEDSSIYLCSVQTGQFTEAFFGQGTRLTVV.

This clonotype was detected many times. The DNA for the CDR3 is TGTGCCAGCAGCTCGCTCGCCGGGGTGGGGGAAGAGACCCAGTACTTC. Its translation is CASSSLAGVGEETQYF. The chain carries TRBV11-3 and TRBJ2-5, with D perhaps matching TRBD1 or TRBD2 (5 bases each). The V and J ends lost 4 bases and 3 bases respectively, with 18 bases between them. Looked up from germline, CDR1 is SGHNT and CDR2 is YENEEA. The CDR3 is made up of 16 amino acids.

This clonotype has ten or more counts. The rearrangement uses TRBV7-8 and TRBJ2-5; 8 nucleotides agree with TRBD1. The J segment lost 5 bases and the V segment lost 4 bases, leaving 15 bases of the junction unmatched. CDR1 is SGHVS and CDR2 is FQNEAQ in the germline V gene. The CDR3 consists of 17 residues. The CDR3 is CASSSQRFRDRRETQYF. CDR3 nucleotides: TGTGCCAGCAGCTCACAAAGATTCCGGGACAGGAGGGAGACCCAGTACTTC. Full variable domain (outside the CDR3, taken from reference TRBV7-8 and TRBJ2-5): GAGVSQSPRYKVAKRGQDVALRCDPISGHVSLFWYQQALGQGPEFLTYFQNEAQLDKSGLPSDRFFAERPEGSVSTLKIQRTQQEDSAVYLCASSSQRFRDRRETQYFGPGTRLLVL.